A single sample is the source of the 32 T cell receptor beta chains below, sequenced in a study of identical twins. TCRdb reanalysed the 5' RACE reads using MiXCR and keeps one entry per CDR3 protein. Of roughly 230,000 distinct CDR3 sequences in the sample, roughly 8% were seen once. The data also belong to a second study, concerning yellow fever vaccine responses in identical twins.

The sequenced sample was CD8+ T cells sorted from blood. Receptors originate from a woman aged 18 to 35 in good health.

The chain couples TRBV28 to TRBJ1-2, with unresolved D. The CDR3 totals 13 residues. The V gene's germline CDR1 is MDHEN and CDR2 SYDVKM. V lost 2 bases to trimming and J lost 2 bases, with 6 bases between them. As DNA, the CDR3 is TGTGCCAGCAGTTTAAGTCGGAACTATGGCTACACCTTC. Encoded protein: CASSLSRNYGYTF.

V gene TRBV6-5 combines with J gene TRBJ2-7; D is ambiguous. Trimming stripped 2 bases from V and 0 bases from J, with 5 bases between. This CDR3 region has 13 residues. Germline lookup yields CDR1 MNHEY and CDR2 SVGAGI. The CDR3 here is CASSYAYSYEQYF. For the CDR3, the DNA is TGTGCCAGCAGTTACGCATACTCCTACGAGCAGTACTTC.

V usage is TRBV7-6 and J usage is TRBJ2-2; D is perhaps TRBD1 (5 bases). This CDR3 contains 15 residues. The V gene lost 1 base and the J gene lost 7 bases, with 13 bases spanning the gap. CDR1 and CDR2 from the germline V gene are SGHVS and FNYEAQ. The CDR3 DNA is TGTGCCAGCAGCTTAGGGCAGGGTTTCGGCGGGGAGCTGTTTTTT. Protein product: CASSLGQGFGGELFF.

This clonotype was seen at least ten times. The chain recombines TRBV4-1 with TRBJ2-1; D is ambiguous. This CDR3 spans 12 amino acids. V lost 3 bases, J lost 9 bases, and 9 bases lay in between. CDR1 and CDR2 from the germline V gene are MGHRA and YSYEKL. The chain's CDR3 is CASSHYSGEQFF. CDR3 DNA sequence: TGCGCCAGCAGCCACTATTCGGGTGAGCAGTTCTTC.

CDR3 DNA: TGCAGTGCTAAGGCTTCAGATCAGCCCCAGCATTTT. Encoded protein: CSAKASDQPQHF. This chain links TRBV20-1 with TRBJ1-5; D unresolved. CDR1 is DFQATT and CDR2 is SNEGSKA in the germline V gene (reference sequence). This CDR3 spans 12 amino acids. V was pared by 4 bases and J by 5 bases, with 9 bases between.

This clonotype turned up a few times. The chain is built from TRBV11-2 and TRBJ2-1; 8 bases match TRBD1. The trim removed 4 bases at V and 4 bases at J, leaving 3 bases unmatched. Per the germline V gene, CDR1 is SGHAT and CDR2 is FQNNGV. This CDR3 region has 14 residues. CDR3 sequence (DNA): TGTGCCAGCAGCTCTGACAGGGGTTACAATGAGCAGTTCTTC. Translated: CASSSDRGYNEQFF.

The V and J genes are TRBV29-1 and TRBJ2-7; no clear D. CDR1 SQVTM and CDR2 ANQGSEA come from the germline V gene. Trimming took 4 bases from V and 0 from J, leaving 7 bases between them. The CDR3 is 12 amino acids. This CDR3 is CSVVSTSYEQYF. In DNA form, the CDR3 reads TGCAGCGTTGTTAGTACCTCCTACGAGCAGTACTTC.

V and J are TRBV10-3 and TRBJ2-3; D is uncertain. The CDR3 is 12 amino acids. The V end lost 8 bases, the J end lost 2 bases, and 8 bases lay between the germline ends. Germline-derived CDR1 and CDR2 are ENHRY and SYGVKD. The CDR3 nucleotides read TGTGCCATCTCTGATCACACAGATACGCAGTATTTT. It codes for CAISDHTDTQYF.

The chain uses TRBV7-2 and TRBJ2-3; the match to TRBD1 covers 9 bases. The junction had 3 bases not matched to a gene; V was cut back by 2 bases and J by 6 bases. Per the germline V gene, CDR1 is SGHTA and CDR2 is FQGNSA. The CDR3 runs to 14 residues. CDR3 region: CASSLLGQGDTQYF. The CDR3 DNA is TGTGCCAGCAGCTTACTGGGACAGGGCGATACGCAGTATTTT.

The chain couples TRBV10-3 to TRBJ2-4; tentatively, D is TRBD1 (6 bases). V gave up 2 bases and J gave up 0 bases, with 23 bases separating them. The CDR3 sequence is 20 residues long. Germline V CDR1 and CDR2: ENHRY, SYGVKD. The CDR3 region has the DNA TGTGCCATCAGTGAGAGTGTAGGACAGTCTCCTACCCTAGCCAAAAACATTCAGTACTTC. This translates into CAISESVGQSPTLAKNIQYF.

This clonotype was seen many times. The chain joins TRBV29-1 to TRBJ2-1; perhaps D is TRBD1 or TRBD2 (5 bases each). V lost 2 bases, J lost 0 bases, and 17 bases lay in between. CDR1 is SQVTM and CDR2 is ANQGSEA in the germline V gene. This CDR3 comprises 17 residues. In nucleotides, the CDR3 is TGCAGCGTTGAACGAGGGGCGGGCGAGCGCTCCTACAATGAGCAGTTCTTC. It specifies CSVERGAGERSYNEQFF.

The chain has TRBV4-1 and TRBJ1-2, with a tentative D call TRBD1 (6 bases). The germline V and J ends were trimmed by 0 bases and 3 bases, with 17 bases remaining between them. Looked up from germline, CDR1 is MGHRA and CDR2 is YSYEKL. This CDR3 has 17 amino acids. The CDR3 sequence is CASSQDLGDISHYGYTF. CDR3 DNA: TGCGCCAGCAGCCAAGATTTGGGGGACATTTCCCACTATGGCTACACCTTC.

This clonotype was seen many times. This chain joins TRBV9 and TRBJ2-3; D is uncertain. V gave up 1 base and J gave up 4 bases, with 7 bases separating them. Germline CDR1 is SGDLS and CDR2 is YYNGEE. This CDR3 has 13 residues. CDR3 in amino acids: CASSVSRPDTQYF. The CDR3 DNA sequence: TGTGCCAGCAGCGTATCACGACCAGATACGCAGTATTTT.

This clonotype appeared many times. The junction departs from the called germline gene at one end, perhaps through a read error. This chain joins TRBV13 and TRBJ2-2, with TRBD1 as a possible D gene (6 bases). Germline V gene data show CDR1 as PRHDT and CDR2 as FYEKMQ (reference sequence). This CDR3 region has 14 residues. This CDR3 is CASTSQGNAGELFF. The CDR3 DNA follows: TGTGCCAGCACCTCCCAGGGGAACGCCGGGGAGCTGTTTTTT.

This chain links TRBV7-2 with TRBJ2-4; no clear D gene. The V and J ends lost 3 bases and 7 bases respectively, with 10 bases between them. This CDR3 has 13 amino acids. Germline CDR1 SGHTA, CDR2 FQGNSA. Here the CDR3 reads CASSFERTNIQYF. For the CDR3, the DNA is TGTGCCAGCAGCTTCGAAAGGACGAACATTCAGTACTTC.

This clonotype was seen more than once but under ten times. The rearrangement links TRBV24-1 to TRBJ1-1; the D gene is possibly TRBD1 (5 bases). V lost 4 bases and J lost 3, with 14 bases in between. Germline values: CDR1 KGHDR, CDR2 SFDVKD. The CDR3 loop spans 15 amino acids. CDR3 DNA sequence: TGTGCCACCAGTGAACGTGGGGGAGATCACACTGAAGCTTTCTTT. This sequence encodes CATSERGGDHTEAFF.

This clonotype was counted at least ten times. The genes are TRBV6-4 and TRBJ2-1; 8 bases agree with TRBD1. CDR1 is MRHNA, CDR2 SNTAGT, per germline. The trim removed 6 bases at V and 3 bases at J, leaving 4 bases unmatched. The CDR3 spans 14 residues. The CDR3 protein is CASSPDRDYNEQFF. Here the CDR3 DNA reads TGTGCCAGCAGCCCGGACAGGGACTACAATGAGCAGTTCTTC.

This clonotype was seen many times. The chain uses TRBV28 and TRBJ1-6; D not resolved. V was clipped by 2 bases and J by 8 bases, with 16 bases between them. CDR1 and CDR2 (germline): MDHEN, SYDVKM. The CDR3 spans 16 residues. As DNA, the CDR3 is TGTGCCAGCAGTTTAAATCTTTCCAGAGGGTATTCACCCCTCCACTTT. It is translated as CASSLNLSRGYSPLHF.

This clonotype was observed a handful of times. The chain employs TRBV9 and TRBJ2-5, with 9 positions matching TRBD2. V shed 0 bases and J 0 bases; nucleotides not matched to a gene: 3. This CDR3 has 16 residues. Germline V gene data show CDR1 as SGDLS and CDR2 as YYNGEE. DNA of the CDR3: TGTGCCAGCAGCGTAGCTAGCGGGGCGTACCAAGAGACCCAGTACTTC. Translation gives CASSVASGAYQETQYF.

This clonotype was observed a handful of times. The chain employs TRBV4-3 and TRBJ2-7; 8 bases agree with TRBD2. CDR3 size: 13 residues. Germline lookup yields CDR1 LGHNA and CDR2 YSLEER. After removal of 5 bases from V and 3 bases from J, the junction contained 3 bases not matched to a gene. The chain's CDR3 is CASSDSGNYEQYF. For the CDR3, the DNA is TGCGCCAGCAGCGATAGCGGGAACTACGAGCAGTACTTC.

This clonotype was observed a single time. V usage is TRBV4-3 and J usage is TRBJ2-3; 8 bases agree with TRBD2. CDR3 size: 17 residues. V lost 1 base to trimming and J lost 2 bases; unmatched junction nucleotides: 8. Germline CDR1 reads LGHNA; CDR2 reads YSLEER. CDR3 sequence (DNA): TGCGCCAGCAGCCAAGGGCCCCCGGGACTAGACACAGATACGCAGTATTTT. Translation gives CASSQGPPGLDTDTQYF.

This clonotype was seen a handful of times. This sequence joins TRBV20-1 and TRBJ2-1; 16 bases match TRBD2. Germline assignment: CDR1 DFQATT and CDR2 SNEGSKA (reference sequence). Trimming took 0 bases from V and 10 from J; bases not matched to a gene: 15. CDR3 length: 19 amino acids. CDR3 in amino acids: CSARDQGTSGRAGMKEQFF. DNA of the CDR3: TGCAGTGCTAGAGATCAAGGGACTAGCGGGAGGGCCGGTATGAAGGAGCAGTTCTTC.

This chain links TRBV10-2 with TRBJ1-5, with 7 nucleotides matching TRBD1. V dropped 0 bases and J dropped 6; count of bases not matched to a gene: 2. Germline values: CDR1 WSHSY, CDR2 SAAADI. This CDR3 region has 14 residues. CDR3 loop: CASSESEGAQPQHF. DNA for the CDR3: TGCGCCAGCAGTGAGTCGGAGGGGGCTCAGCCCCAGCATTTT.

This clonotype was detected only a few times. One junction end disagrees with the germline gene, perhaps due to a read error. The J gene is TRBJ2-3, the V gene TRBV12-3 or TRBV12-4, with a possible D match to TRBD2 (7 bases). There are 15 residues in the CDR3. The CDR3 bases are TGTGCCAGCAGTTTGGGGGGGGCCGCGACAGGTACGCAGTATTTT. It specifies CASSLGGAATGTQYF.

This clonotype occurred a few times. The V and J genes are TRBV20-1 and TRBJ2-7, with TRBD1 as a possible D gene (6 bases). This CDR3 is built from 15 residues. The germline gives CDR1 DFQATT, CDR2 SNEGSKA (reference sequence). V gave up 0 bases and J gave up 1 base, with 13 bases separating them. The CDR3 is CSARDLETGSYEQYF. DNA of the CDR3: TGCAGTGCTAGAGATCTGGAGACAGGTTCCTACGAGCAGTACTTC.

This clonotype was detected ten times or more. V usage is TRBV12-3 or TRBV12-4 and J usage is TRBJ2-2, with D unresolved. The CDR3 spans 11 residues. CDR3 protein: CATAPPGELFF. In DNA form, the CDR3 reads TGTGCTACCGCCCCTCCCGGGGAGCTGTTTTTT.

The J gene is TRBJ2-1, the V gene TRBV5-4, with a possible D match to TRBD1 (6 bases). Germline CDR1 reads SGHNT; CDR2 reads YYREEE (reference sequence). The CDR3 extends over 12 amino acids. V was cut by 4 bases and J by 10 bases, with 12 bases left in between. This CDR3 is CASSDGTSEQFF. CDR3 DNA sequence: TGTGCCAGCAGCGATGGGACATCCGAGCAGTTCTTC.

The genes are TRBV2 and TRBJ2-1; D may be TRBD1 or TRBD2 (7 bases each). Germline values: CDR1 SNHLY, CDR2 FYNNEI. CDR3 size: 14 residues. The V gene lost 4 bases and the J gene lost 7 bases, with 14 bases spanning the gap. CDR3 residues: CASSGEGASNEQFF. CDR3 in DNA: TGTGCCAGCAGTGGGGAGGGGGCATCTAATGAGCAGTTCTTC.

The sample holds a few counts of this clonotype. This chain connects TRBV19 to TRBJ2-1; TRBD2 agrees at 7 bases. With V trimmed by 8 bases and J by 0 bases, 7 bases remained unmatched. CDR3 length equals 15 residues. Germline V gene data show CDR1 as LNHDA and CDR2 as SQIVND (reference sequence). Written as DNA, the CDR3 is TGTGCCAGTGTTATAGCGGGTGGCTCCTACAATGAGCAGTTCTTC. It is translated as CASVIAGGSYNEQFF.

There are a few counts of this clonotype. The chain combines TRBV7-2 with TRBJ2-1; 14 bases line up with TRBD2. Germline V gives CDR1 SGHTA, CDR2 FQGNSA. The V and J ends lost 3 bases and 8 bases, in that order; junction bases with no gene match: 3. CDR3 length equals 15 residues. The CDR3 DNA sequence: TGTGCCAGCAGCTTGACTAGCGGGAGGGGCGATGAGCAGTTCTTC. It translates to CASSLTSGRGDEQFF. The full variable domain, completed using reference TRBV7-2 and TRBJ2-1, is GAGVSQSPSNKVTEKGKDVELRCDPISGHTALYWYRQSLGQGLEFLIYFQGNSAPDKSGLPSDRFSAERTGGSVSTLTIQRTQQEDSAVYLCASSLTSGRGDEQFFGPGTRLTVL.

This clonotype came up a few times. The chain combines TRBV4-3 with TRBJ2-7; D is perhaps TRBD2 (6 bases). The V end lost 1 base, the J end lost 1 base, and 11 bases lay between the germline ends. CDR1 is LGHNA and CDR2 is YSLEER in the germline V gene. The CDR3 is 15 amino acids. The CDR3 DNA reads TGCGCCAGCAGCCAAGGTTCCGGGGGATCCTACGAGCAGTACTTC. It specifies CASSQGSGGSYEQYF.

This clonotype came up many times. This chain connects TRBV4-3 to TRBJ2-1; 9 bases fit TRBD2. The CDR3 has 15 residues. Looked up from germline, CDR1 is LGHNA and CDR2 is YSLEER. The junction had 4 bases not matched to a gene; V was cut back by 1 base and J by 6 bases. The CDR3 spells CASSQVAGGGNEQFF. In nucleotides, the CDR3 is TGCGCCAGCAGCCAAGTTGCGGGAGGGGGCAATGAGCAGTTCTTC.